This T cell receptor beta chain originates from a study of blood T cells in healthy people across ages. A note on this clonotype: The antigen is not known.

Regarding the study as a whole: A strong correlation was seen between TCR beta diversity and naive T cell percentage.

The CDR3 runs to 15 residues. Losses at the gene ends were 4 bases for V and 8 bases for J; bases not matched to a gene: 11. Germline CDR1 and CDR2: MNHEY and SVGEGT. Combining a sample-barcoded 5' primer with a J-beta primer mix, a second PCR ran for roughly 7 to 12 cycles. TCRdb re-called the 5' RACE reads with MiXCR, one entry per CDR3 protein. The repertoire holds around 750,000 distinct CDR3 sequences, with around half as singletons. The chain has TRBV6-2 or TRBV6-3 and TRBJ2-1, with 7 bases lining up with TRBD2. This receptor was identified in an elderly man in good health. The specimen was blood. The CDR3 bases are TGTGCCAGCAGTTGGGGTGGGAGCGGGATCTATGAGCAGTTCTTC. This gives the protein CASSWGGSGIYEQFF.